A selection of T cell receptor beta chains follows, all from one sample in a study of long-term antiretroviral therapy in people with HIV. Produced via immunoSEQ multiplex PCR; TCRdb's table is partial and in-frame only. The sample lists over 15,000 clones, 80% to 90% seen once, with around 9.1% in the top ten. Source: unsorted PBMCs, taken 4.2 years after starting antiretroviral therapy. These receptors all stem from a man aged 50-60 years with HIV. Both conserved end residues are part of each CDR3. The D gene is left open where the match is weak. The size entry is marked missing in some rows and otherwise reads once, few, many or a size class.

abundance	v_gene	d_gene	j_gene	CDR3nt	CDR3aa
-	TRBV5-1	TRBD1	TRBJ1-1	TGCGCCAGCAGCTTGGCGCTAGGGGGCGCGGGTGAAGCTTTCTTT	CASSLALGGAGEAFF
-	TRBV5-4	-	TRBJ1-2	TGTGCCAGCAGCCCGGGGACCGGATCTATCATCTATGGCTACACCTTC	CASSPGTGSIIYGYTF
-	TRBV10-3	-	TRBJ2-2	TGTGCCATCAGTGAGGGGGCAAGCACCGGGGAGCTGTTTTTT	CAISEGASTGELFF
-	TRBV7-2	TRBD2	TRBJ2-2	TGTGCCAGCAGCCCACCGGGACTAGCAATTAGAACCGGGGAGCTGTTTTTT	CASSPPGLAIRTGELFF
-	TRBV29-1	TRBD1	TRBJ1-4	TGCAGCGTTGAGGACAGGGACAAAAATGAAAAACTGTTTTTT	CSVEDRDKNEKLFF
-	TRBV2	-	TRBJ2-7	TGTGCCAGCAGCAGAGGGAGTCTCGAGCAGTACTTC	CASSRGSLEQYF
-	TRBV5-1	-	TRBJ2-7	TGCGCCAGCAGCTTGGACTTCAGAAGCTACGAGCAGTACTTC	CASSLDFRSYEQYF
-	TRBV6-6	-	TRBJ1-5	TGTGCCAGCTCCGGGACGGAAAGCAATCAGCCCCAGCATTTT	CASSGTESNQPQHF
-	TRBV27	-	TRBJ2-7	TGTGCCAGCAGTTTACAGGCAGGGAACCCCTACGAGCAGTACTTC	CASSLQAGNPYEQYF
-	TRBV9	-	TRBJ1-6	TGTGCCAGCAGTGAGGGGGATTCACCCCTCCACTTT	CASSEGDSPLHF
-	TRBV4-2	-	TRBJ2-1	TGTGCCAGCAGCCAAAAATCTACTAGGGGCGATGAGCAGTTCTTC	CASSQKSTRGDEQFF
-	TRBV29-1	-	TRBJ2-7	TGCAGCGTTCTTTATGGACAGCTTGCCTCCTACGAGCAGTACTTC	CSVLYGQLASYEQYF
-	TRBV4-3	TRBD1	TRBJ2-1	TGCGCCAGCAGCCAAGTAGGGGACAGGGATGAGCAGTTCTTC	CASSQVGDRDEQFF
-	TRBV6-1	-	TRBJ1-2	TGTGCCAGCAGTGAAGGGGGGGCTCGTGGCTACACCTTC	CASSEGGARGYTF
once	TRBV9	TRBD1	TRBJ2-7	TGTGCCAGCAGCGTAGGGACAGGGGGGGGTTACGAGCAGTACTTC	CASSVGTGGGYEQYF
few	TRBV29-1	-	TRBJ1-2	TGCAGCGTTGAGGGGAACTATGGCTACACCTTC	CSVEGNYGYTF
-	TRBV30	-	TRBJ1-2	TGTGCCTGGAGTGTCTGGGCAGCCTCTTATGGCTACACCTTC	CAWSVWAASYGYTF
-	TRBV9	-	TRBJ2-3	TGTGCCAGCAGCGTAGCTACTCAAGATACGCAGTATTTT	CASSVATQDTQYF
-	TRBV27	TRBD2	TRBJ2-7	TGTGCCAGCAGTTTAGGGGAGGGCCACGAGCAGTACTTC	CASSLGEGHEQYF